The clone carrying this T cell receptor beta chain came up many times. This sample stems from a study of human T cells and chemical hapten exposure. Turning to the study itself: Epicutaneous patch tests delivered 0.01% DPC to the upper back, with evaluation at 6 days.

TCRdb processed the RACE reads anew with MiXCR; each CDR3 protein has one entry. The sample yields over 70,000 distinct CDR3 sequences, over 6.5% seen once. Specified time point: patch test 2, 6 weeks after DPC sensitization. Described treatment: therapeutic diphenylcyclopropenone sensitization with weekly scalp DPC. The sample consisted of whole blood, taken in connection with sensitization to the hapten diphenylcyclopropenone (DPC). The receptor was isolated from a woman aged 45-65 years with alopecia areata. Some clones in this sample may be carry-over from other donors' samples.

DNA for the CDR3: TGTGCCAGCGGCCGGGACGAAAACATTCAGTACTTC. It codes for CASGRDENIQYF. J is TRBJ2-4 and V is TRBV2; D may correspond to TRBD1 or TRBD2 (5 bases each). The germline CDR1 and CDR2 sequences are SNHLY and FYNNEI. V lost 8 bases, J lost 5 bases, and 10 bases lay in between. The CDR3 contains 12 residues.